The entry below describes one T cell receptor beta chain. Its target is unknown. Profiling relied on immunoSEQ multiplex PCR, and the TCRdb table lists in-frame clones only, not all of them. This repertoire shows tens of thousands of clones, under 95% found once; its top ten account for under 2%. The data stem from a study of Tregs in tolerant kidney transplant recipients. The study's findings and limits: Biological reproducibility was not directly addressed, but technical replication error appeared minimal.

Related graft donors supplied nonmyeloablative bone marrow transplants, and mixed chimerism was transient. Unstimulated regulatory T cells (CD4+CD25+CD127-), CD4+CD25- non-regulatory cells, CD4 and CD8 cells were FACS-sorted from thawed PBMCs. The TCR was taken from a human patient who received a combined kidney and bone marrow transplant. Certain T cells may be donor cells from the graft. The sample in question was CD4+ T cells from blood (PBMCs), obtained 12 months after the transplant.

The CDR3 reads CASNPAGRDYEQYF. The CDR3 nucleotides are TGTGCCAGCAACCCCGCGGGGCGGGACTACGAGCAGTACTTC. V usage is TRBV6-5 and J usage is TRBJ2-7, with a possible D match to TRBD2 (6 bases). The CDR3 runs 14 residues. Looked up from germline, CDR1 is MNHEY and CDR2 is SVGAGI. V was trimmed by 7 bases and J by 3 bases, leaving 16 bases between them.